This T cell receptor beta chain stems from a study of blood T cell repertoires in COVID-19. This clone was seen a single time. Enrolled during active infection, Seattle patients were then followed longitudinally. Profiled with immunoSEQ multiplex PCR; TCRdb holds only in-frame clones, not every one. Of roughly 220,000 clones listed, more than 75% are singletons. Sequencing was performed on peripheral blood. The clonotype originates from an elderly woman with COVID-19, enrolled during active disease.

The CDR3 nucleotides are TGTGCCAGTAGTATAGGACAGGGGGCCGGCAATGAGCAGTTCTTC. Encoded protein: CASSIGQGAGNEQFF. The chain combines TRBV19 with TRBJ2-1; 10 nucleotides agree with TRBD1. The CDR3 extends over 15 amino acids. Germline lookup yields CDR1 LNHDA and CDR2 SQIVND (reference sequence). Trimming cost V 1 base and J 6 bases; bases outside gene matches: 3. Based on the CDR3 plus reference TRBV19 and TRBJ2-1, the full variable domain is DGGITQSPKYLFRKEGQNVTLSCEQNLNHDAMYWYRQDPGQGLRLIYYSQIVNDFQKGDIAEGYSVSREKKESFPLTVTSAQKNPTAFYLCASSIGQGAGNEQFFGPGTRLTVL.